These 20 T cell receptor beta chains share one sample of origin, sequenced in a study of CD8+CD57+ T cells in acquired aplastic anemia. The study profiled TCR beta VDJ and CDR3 using genomic DNA as template. Via MiXCR, TCRdb re-called the reads, giving one row per CDR3 protein. The sample yields some 290,000 distinct CDR3 sequences, around 60% seen once. Sequenced sample: sorted CD4+, CD8+, or CD8+CD57+ T cells (not recorded which) from PBMCs. The receptors shown here come from a human donor with severe aplastic anemia or a healthy control (not recorded which).

V usage is TRBV10-3 and J usage is TRBJ2-1, with TRBD2 matching 12 bases. The CDR3 loop spans 16 amino acids. Germline V gene data show CDR1 as ENHRY and CDR2 as SYGVKD. Losses at the gene ends were 5 bases for V and 1 base for J; bases not matched to a gene: 3. As DNA, the CDR3 is TGTGCCATCAGTCCTAGCGGGGGGGCGTCCTACAATGAGCAGTTCTTC. Translation gives CAISPSGGASYNEQFF.

This clonotype was recorded at least ten times. The rearrangement joins TRBV7-8 to TRBJ2-7; D possibly matches TRBD1 or TRBD2 (5 bases each). The CDR3 sequence is 17 residues long. The V end lost 1 base, the J end lost 1 base, and 17 bases lay between the germline ends. The germline CDR1 and CDR2 sequences are SGHVS and FQNEAQ. Here the CDR3 DNA reads TGTGCCAGCAGCTTAGTACGCGCGGCAGGGAGTTCCTACGAGCAGTACTTC. Translated: CASSLVRAAGSSYEQYF.

The V call is TRBV7-6, the J call TRBJ2-7; tentatively, D is TRBD2 (5 bases). Germline loops: CDR1 SGHVS, CDR2 FNYEAQ. V shed 6 bases and J shed 2 bases, with 17 bases lying between them. This CDR3 comprises 15 residues. CDR3 amino acids: CASRYAQDGTYEQYF. Written as DNA, the CDR3 is TGTGCCAGCAGGTACGCGCAGGACGGGACCTACGAGCAGTACTTC.

This clonotype was counted only a few times. At one boundary the junction diverges from the germline segment, which might be a read error. J is TRBJ1-6 and V is TRBV25-1, with D perhaps matching TRBD1 (5 bases). Looked up from germline, CDR1 is MGHDK and CDR2 is SYGVNS. This CDR3 has 16 amino acids. The CDR3 region is CASSRQGGMYNSPLHF. CDR3 nucleotide sequence: TGTGCTAGCAGTCGGCAGGGAGGGATGTATAATTCACCCCTCCACTTT.

There are many counts of this clonotype. The chain joins TRBV2 to TRBJ2-5, with D perhaps TRBD2 (6 bases). The germline gives CDR1 SNHLY, CDR2 FYNNEI. The CDR3 covers 14 residues. V was shortened by 3 bases and J by 5 bases, with 13 bases between the two germline ends. The CDR3 sequence: CASSEASVEETQYF. The DNA of the CDR3 is TGTGCCAGCAGTGAGGCTAGCGTGGAGGAGACCCAGTACTTC.

This clonotype has at least ten counts. The chain joins TRBV6-6 to TRBJ2-7; no clear D gene. CDR3 length: 13 residues. Per germline, CDR1 MNHNY and CDR2 SVGAGI (reference sequence). Trimming took 7 bases from V and 1 from J, leaving 11 bases between them. The CDR3 sequence is CASMASISYEQYF. The CDR3 DNA reads TGTGCCAGCATGGCAAGCATATCCTACGAGCAGTACTTC.

This clonotype was counted a few times. The chain uses TRBV19 and TRBJ2-7; TRBD1 might be the D (5 bases). Germline V gene data show CDR1 as LNHDA and CDR2 as SQIVND (reference sequence). The germline V and J ends were trimmed by 3 bases and 5 bases, with 14 bases remaining between them. This CDR3 has 14 residues. CDR3 amino acids: CASSIVGTGHEQYF. The CDR3 DNA reads TGTGCCAGTAGTATCGTAGGAACAGGACACGAGCAGTACTTC.

The chain uses TRBV7-8 and TRBJ2-7, with 7 positions matching TRBD2. Germline loops: CDR1 SGHVS, CDR2 FQNEAQ. Trimming cost V 3 bases and J 2 bases; bases outside gene matches: 7. The CDR3 has 15 residues. The CDR3 sequence is CASSLSSGSTYEQYF. CDR3 nucleotide sequence: TGTGCCAGCAGCTTGTCTAGCGGAAGTACCTACGAGCAGTACTTC.

This sequence joins TRBV20-1 and TRBJ1-1; D unclear. CDR3 length equals 15 residues. CDR1 and CDR2 (germline): DFQATT, SNEGSKA (reference sequence). Trimming pared 3 bases from V and 1 base from J, leaving 15 bases between. The CDR3 DNA sequence: TGCAGTGCTAGTCGACGCGAGCTGGGGAACACTGAAGCTTTCTTT. Protein: CSASRRELGNTEAFF.

This clonotype was observed at least ten times. This chain uses TRBV5-1 with TRBJ2-1; no reliable D call. Trimming stripped 2 bases from V and 5 bases from J, with 5 bases between. This CDR3 spans 12 amino acids. CDR1 is SGHRS, CDR2 YFSETQ, per germline. As DNA, the CDR3 is TGCGCCAGCAGCTTCATCGACAATGAGCAGTTCTTC. Encoded protein: CASSFIDNEQFF.

Worth noting for this clonotype: This clone may be a read error of a much larger clone one base away. The missing conserved phenylalanine or tryptophan at the end of this CDR3 makes a read error likely. The gene calls are TRBV13 and TRBJ1-1; D might be TRBD1 (6 bases). Germline V gene lookup returns CDR1 PRHDT and CDR2 FYEKMQ (reference sequence). This CDR3 is built from 13 residues. Trimming pared 8 bases from V and 0 bases from J, leaving 10 bases between. The DNA for the CDR3 is TGTGCCAGCCCCGGACAGATGAACACTGAAGCTTTCTCT. Translation gives CASPGQMNTEAFS.

V usage is TRBV20-1 and J usage is TRBJ1-5, with TRBD1 matching over 7 bases. J lost 6 bases, V lost 4 bases, and 9 bases had no gene match. The V gene's germline CDR1 is DFQATT and CDR2 SNEGSKA (reference sequence). The CDR3 spans 14 residues. CDR3 protein: CSATTGAKGQPQHF. For the CDR3, the DNA is TGCAGTGCTACCACAGGGGCGAAGGGTCAGCCCCAGCATTTT.

V is TRBV24-1 and J is TRBJ2-1; 14 bases are shared with TRBD2. The germline gives CDR1 KGHDR, CDR2 SFDVKD. The length of the CDR3 is 17 residues. Trimming removed 2 bases from V and 7 bases from J; junction bases left unmatched: 6. The chain's CDR3 is CATSDWTSGRYVNEQFF. CDR3 coding DNA: TGTGCCACCAGTGATTGGACTAGCGGGAGGTATGTTAATGAGCAGTTCTTC.

Comments on this clonotype: A much larger clone sits a single nucleotide away, making a read error possible. This chain connects TRBV28 to TRBJ1-5, with D possibly being TRBD1 (6 bases). Per the germline V gene, CDR1 is MDHEN and CDR2 is SYDVKM. The length of the CDR3 is 15 residues. Trimming stripped 8 bases from V and 0 bases from J, with 14 bases between. As DNA, the CDR3 is TGTGCCAGCGGTCGACAGGAGTATAGCAATCAGCCCCAGCATTTT. Its protein product is CASGRQEYSNQPQHF.

The V gene is TRBV29-1, the J gene TRBJ2-7; D unclear. CDR3 length: 14 residues. V dropped 2 bases and J dropped 8 bases, with 19 bases sitting between them. Germline V gives CDR1 SQVTM, CDR2 ANQGSEA. In DNA, the CDR3 is TGCAGCGTTGAAAGTCGTCAGCTCCTCGGAAAGCAGTACTTC. Amino acids: CSVESRQLLGKQYF.

The chain recombines TRBV20-1 with TRBJ2-1, with a possible D match to TRBD2 (6 bases). The length of the CDR3 is 12 residues. Trimming pared 6 bases from V and 6 bases from J, leaving 12 bases between. Germline CDR1 DFQATT, CDR2 SNEGSKA (reference sequence). The CDR3 DNA reads TGCAGTGCGGAGGGCGCGAGCAATGAGCAGTTCTTC. Its translation is CSAEGASNEQFF.

This clonotype was seen just once. The rearrangement uses TRBV10-3 and TRBJ1-3; TRBD1 is a possible D gene (5 bases). Germline lookup yields CDR1 ENHRY and CDR2 SYGVKD. The V end lost 10 bases, the J end lost 2 bases, and 15 bases lay between the germline ends. This CDR3 has 14 amino acids. CDR3 sequence reads: CATQRAGAGNTIYF. CDR3 DNA sequence: TGTGCCACCCAGAGAGCGGGGGCTGGAAACACCATATATTTT.

The rearrangement links TRBV28 to TRBJ1-1, with 12 bases identical to TRBD1. CDR3 size: 15 residues. The germline V gene encodes CDR1 MDHEN and CDR2 SYDVKM. V dropped 5 bases and J dropped 1; count of bases not matched to a gene: 2. The CDR3 region has the DNA TGTGCCAGCAGTGGGACAGGGGGCCCGAACACTGAAGCTTTCTTT. It encodes CASSGTGGPNTEAFF.

The chain employs TRBV13 and TRBJ2-7; no clear D gene. The germline V and J ends were trimmed by 3 bases and 4 bases, with 10 bases remaining between them. CDR3 length: 13 amino acids. Germline assignment: CDR1 PRHDT and CDR2 FYEKMQ (reference sequence). CDR3 residues: CASSLVNEYEQYF. CDR3 nucleotides: TGTGCCAGCAGCTTGGTAAATGAGTACGAGCAGTACTTC.

The genes are TRBV2 and TRBJ1-5, with D maybe TRBD1 (5 bases). Deletions cut 7 bases from V and 0 bases from J, with 13 bases between. The CDR3 runs 15 residues. Per germline, CDR1 SNHLY and CDR2 FYNNEI. The CDR3 DNA reads TGTGCCAGCAATTGGCAGGGCTCTAGCAATCAGCCCCAGCATTTT. Translation: CASNWQGSSNQPQHF.